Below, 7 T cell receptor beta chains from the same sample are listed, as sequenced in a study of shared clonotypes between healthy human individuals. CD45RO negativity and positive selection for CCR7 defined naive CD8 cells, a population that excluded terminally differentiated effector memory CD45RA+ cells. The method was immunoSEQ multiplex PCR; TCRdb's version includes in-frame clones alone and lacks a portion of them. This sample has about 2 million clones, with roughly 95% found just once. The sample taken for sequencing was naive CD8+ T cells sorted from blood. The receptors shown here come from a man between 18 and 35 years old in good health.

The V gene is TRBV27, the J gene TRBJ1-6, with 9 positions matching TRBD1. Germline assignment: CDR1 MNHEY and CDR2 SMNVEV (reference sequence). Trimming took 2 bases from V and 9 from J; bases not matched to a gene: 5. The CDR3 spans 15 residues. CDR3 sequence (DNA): TGTGCCAGCAGTTTAGCGGGGACAGGGTTTTCACCCCTCCACTTT. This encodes CASSLAGTGFSPLHF.

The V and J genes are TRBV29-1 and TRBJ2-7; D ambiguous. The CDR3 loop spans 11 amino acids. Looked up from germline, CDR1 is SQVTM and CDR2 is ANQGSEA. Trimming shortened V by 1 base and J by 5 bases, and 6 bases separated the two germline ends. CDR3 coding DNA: TGCAGCGTTGAAGTAGGTCACGAGCAGTACTTC. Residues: CSVEVGHEQYF.

The CDR3 region is CASSHRGRTSDTQYF. CDR3 DNA: TGCGCCAGCAGCCACAGGGGCAGGACAAGCGATACGCAGTATTTT. The chain combines TRBV4-1 with TRBJ2-3; weak D call: TRBD1 (6 bases). In germline, CDR1 is MGHRA, CDR2 YSYEKL. The CDR3 extends over 15 amino acids. V was pared by 3 bases and J by 6 bases, with 16 bases between.

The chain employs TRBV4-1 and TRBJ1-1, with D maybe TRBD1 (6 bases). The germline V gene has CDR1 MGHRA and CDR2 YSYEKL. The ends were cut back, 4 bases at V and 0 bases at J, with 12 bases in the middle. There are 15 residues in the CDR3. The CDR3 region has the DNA TGCGCCAGCAGCCCACGGGACATTATGAACACTGAAGCTTTCTTT. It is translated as CASSPRDIMNTEAFF.

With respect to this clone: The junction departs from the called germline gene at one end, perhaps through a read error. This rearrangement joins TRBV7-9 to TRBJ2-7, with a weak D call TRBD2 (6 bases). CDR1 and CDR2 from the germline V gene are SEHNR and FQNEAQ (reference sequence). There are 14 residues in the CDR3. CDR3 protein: CASSLAGTAWEQYF. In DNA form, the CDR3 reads TGTGCCAGCAGCCTAGCAGGGACTGCATGGGAGCAGTACTTC.

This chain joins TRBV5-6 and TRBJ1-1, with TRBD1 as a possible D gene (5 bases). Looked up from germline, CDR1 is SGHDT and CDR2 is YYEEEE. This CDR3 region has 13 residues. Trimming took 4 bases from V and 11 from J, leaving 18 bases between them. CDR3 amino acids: CASSHPAGLDAFF. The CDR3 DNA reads TGTGCCAGCAGCCACCCCGCGGGGCTCGACGCTTTCTTT.

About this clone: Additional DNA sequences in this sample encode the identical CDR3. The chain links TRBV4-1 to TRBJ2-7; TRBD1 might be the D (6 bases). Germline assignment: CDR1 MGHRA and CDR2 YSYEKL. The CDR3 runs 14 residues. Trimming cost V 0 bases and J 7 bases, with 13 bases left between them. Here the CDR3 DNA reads TGCGCCAGCAGCCAAGATGAACAGGGAGTAGAGCAGTACTTC. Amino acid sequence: CASSQDEQGVEQYF.